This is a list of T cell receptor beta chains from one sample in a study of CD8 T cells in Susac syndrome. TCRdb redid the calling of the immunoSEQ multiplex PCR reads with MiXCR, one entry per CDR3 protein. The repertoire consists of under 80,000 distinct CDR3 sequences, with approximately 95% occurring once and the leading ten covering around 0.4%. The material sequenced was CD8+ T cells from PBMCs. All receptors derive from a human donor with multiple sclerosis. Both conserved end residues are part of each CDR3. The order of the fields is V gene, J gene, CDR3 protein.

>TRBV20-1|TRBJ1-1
CSAPEGAIAFF
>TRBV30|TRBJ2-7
CAWSWTGRSYEQYF
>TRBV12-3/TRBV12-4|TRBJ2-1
CASSLGYEQFF
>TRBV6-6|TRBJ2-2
CASSYSGPNTGELFF
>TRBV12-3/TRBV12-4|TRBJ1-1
CASSVGLTEAFF
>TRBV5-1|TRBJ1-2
CASSLMEGNLNYGYTF
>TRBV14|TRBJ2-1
CASSQWGPSYNEQFF
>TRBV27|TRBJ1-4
CASSATRGEKLFF
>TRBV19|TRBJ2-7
CASSIEDSYEQYF
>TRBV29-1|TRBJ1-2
CSVGKGVYGYTF
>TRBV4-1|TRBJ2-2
CASSLRDSNTGELFF
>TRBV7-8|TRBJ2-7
CASSGTGAYEQYF
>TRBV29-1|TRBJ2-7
CSVEIGAQPSYEQYF
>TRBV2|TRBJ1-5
CASSVNRVLDQPQHF
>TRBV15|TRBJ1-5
CATSRGGRNQPQHF
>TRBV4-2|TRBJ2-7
CASSQARGPREQYF
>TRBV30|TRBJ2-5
CAWGPGQGVETQYF
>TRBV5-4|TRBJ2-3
CASSPLPGGDTQYF
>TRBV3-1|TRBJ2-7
CASSQDAGLNFYEQYF
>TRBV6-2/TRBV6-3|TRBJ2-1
CASSYHLSGGYNEQFF
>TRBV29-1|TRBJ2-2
CSVAKWDTGELFF
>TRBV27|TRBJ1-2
CASSLDGLLNYGYTF
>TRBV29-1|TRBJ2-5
CSGSGGEATQYF
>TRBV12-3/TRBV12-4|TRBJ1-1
CASSPPGTGGTEAFF
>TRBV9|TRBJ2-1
CASSTKGGGRARAGYEQFF
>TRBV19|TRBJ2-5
CASSIVQVGWETQYF
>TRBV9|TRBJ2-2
CASSETGNTGELFF
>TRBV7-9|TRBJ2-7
CASSPTGLAGPLNEQYF
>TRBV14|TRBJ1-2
CASSQDQQGALGGYTF
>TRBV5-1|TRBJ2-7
CASGTGASYEQYF
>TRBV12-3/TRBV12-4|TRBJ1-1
CASSWGGAAEAFF
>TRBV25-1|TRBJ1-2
CASSEGQSRGYTF
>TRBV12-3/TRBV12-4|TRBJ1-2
CASSADISGSYGYTF
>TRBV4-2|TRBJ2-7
CASSRTVSYEQYF
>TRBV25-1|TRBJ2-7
CATTGFLTYEQYF
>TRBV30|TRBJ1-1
CAWVVVGMMNTEAFF
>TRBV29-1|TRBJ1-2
CSVATGANYGYTF
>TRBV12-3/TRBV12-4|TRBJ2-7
CASSFGTRGTYEQYF
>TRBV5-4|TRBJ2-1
CASSSGPLTGSEQFF
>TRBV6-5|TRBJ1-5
CASRGPGQPQHF
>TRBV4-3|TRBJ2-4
CASSQDLPRRGTRNIQYF
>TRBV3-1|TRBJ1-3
CASSQGTAGDTIYF
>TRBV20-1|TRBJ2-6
CSARDPRSGANVLTF
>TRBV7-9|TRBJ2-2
CASSYGQEGGELFF
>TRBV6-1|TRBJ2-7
CASSETGDLYEQYF
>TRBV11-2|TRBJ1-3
CASISGTSDGNTIYF